The 9 T cell receptor beta chains reported below all come from one sample, sequenced in a study of cytomegalovirus exposure and HLA in healthy donors. A multiplex PCR was run with 60 Vbeta primers and 13 Jbeta primers. Profiling relied on immunoSEQ multiplex PCR, and the TCRdb table lists in-frame clones only, not all of them. The sample lists fewer than 120,000 clones; more than 65% were seen once. The sequenced sample was PBMCs. These receptors were taken from a man aged 25 to 40 in good health and CMV-seropositive.

This chain links TRBV5-6 with TRBJ2-2; unclear D gene. The CDR3 has 13 amino acids. The V gene's germline CDR1 is SGHDT and CDR2 YYEEEE. V shed 0 bases and J shed 6 bases, with 6 bases lying between them. The CDR3 reads CASSLAAAGELFF. CDR3 nucleotides: TGTGCCAGCAGCTTGGCGGCGGCCGGGGAGCTGTTTTTT.

The chain employs TRBV6-5 and TRBJ2-5; 10 nucleotides match TRBD2. Germline values: CDR1 MNHEY, CDR2 SVGAGI. The CDR3 consists of 16 residues. The V gene end was trimmed by 1 base and the J gene end by 1 base; junction bases not matched to a gene: 3. Here the CDR3 reads CASSYWLAGGQETQYF. CDR3 in DNA: TGTGCCAGCAGTTACTGGTTAGCGGGGGGCCAAGAGACCCAGTACTTC.

The chain uses TRBV6-1 and TRBJ2-2, with TRBD2 as a possible D gene (6 bases). This CDR3 contains 14 residues. CDR1 is MNHNS, CDR2 SASEGT, per germline. V lost 8 bases and J 1 base, leaving 11 bases between the germline ends. This CDR3 reads CASGGGVNTGELFF. DNA for the CDR3: TGTGCCAGCGGCGGCGGGGTGAACACCGGGGAGCTGTTTTTT.

The J gene is TRBJ2-5, the V gene TRBV11-2, with TRBD1 as a possible D gene (5 bases). CDR1 and CDR2 from the germline V gene are SGHAT and FQNNGV. The CDR3 has 15 amino acids. V was cut by 1 base and J by 7 bases, with 16 bases left in between. In nucleotides, the CDR3 is TGTGCCAGCAGCTTAGCAAGTAGTCTCCAGGGGACCCAGTACTTC. Translated: CASSLASSLQGTQYF.

The rearrangement links TRBV30 to TRBJ1-1; D call uncertain. Germline CDR1 and CDR2: GTSNPN and SVGIG (reference sequence). V dropped 2 bases and J dropped 6 bases, with 10 bases sitting between them. The CDR3 is 12 residues long. The CDR3 DNA follows: TGTGCCTGGAGTTGGGGAGGGCCTGAAGCTTTCTTT. Translation: CAWSWGGPEAFF.

This clone appeared once. CDR3 in amino acids: CASSPQTPDRGINTQYF. CDR3 sequence (DNA): TGTGCCAGCAGCCCCCAAACCCCGGACAGGGGAATTAATACGCAGTATTTT. The rearrangement joins TRBV7-6 to TRBJ2-3, with 9 nucleotides matching TRBD1. Germline V gene sequence: CDR1 SGHVS, CDR2 FNYEAQ. V gave up 5 bases and J gave up 7 bases; unmatched junction bases: 16. CDR3 length equals 17 residues.

The gene calls are TRBV9 and TRBJ2-1; 7 bases match TRBD1. The junction had 5 bases not matched to a gene; V was cut back by 4 bases and J by 1 base. CDR3 size: 15 residues. Germline assignment: CDR1 SGDLS and CDR2 YYNGEE. The CDR3 sequence: CASSPWTGSYNEQFF. The CDR3 region has the DNA TGTGCCAGCAGCCCTTGGACAGGATCCTACAATGAGCAGTTCTTC. Full variable domain (missing parts from reference TRBV9 and TRBJ2-1): DSGVTQTPKHLITATGQRVTLRCSPRSGDLSVYWYQQSLDQGLQFLIQYYNGEERAKGNILERFSAQQFPDLHSELNLSSLELGDSALYFCASSPWTGSYNEQFFGPGTRLTVL.

This clone was observed a few times. V and J are TRBV29-1 and TRBJ2-7; the match to TRBD1 covers 7 bases. The CDR3 extends over 12 amino acids. V lost 4 bases to trimming and J lost 2 bases; unmatched junction nucleotides: 2. Germline V lookup: CDR1 SQVTM, CDR2 ANQGSEA. CDR3 DNA: TGCAGCGTTGGGGGACAGACCTACGAGCAGTACTTC. Its translation: CSVGGQTYEQYF.

The chain combines TRBV28 with TRBJ1-4; D is possibly TRBD1 (6 bases). The CDR3 is 15 residues long. The germline V gene has CDR1 MDHEN and CDR2 SYDVKM. Trimming removed 5 bases at V and 5 bases at J, with 15 bases between. This CDR3 is CASSPDRGANEKLFF. The CDR3 bases are TGTGCCAGCAGTCCTGACCGGGGGGCGAATGAAAAACTGTTTTTT. Together with reference TRBV28 and TRBJ1-4, the CDR3 gives the full variable domain: DVKVTQSSRYLVKRTGEKVFLECVQDMDHENMFWYRQDPGLGLRLIYFSYDVKMKEKGDIPEGYSVSREKKERFSLILESASTNQTSMYLCASSPDRGANEKLFFGSGTQLSVL.